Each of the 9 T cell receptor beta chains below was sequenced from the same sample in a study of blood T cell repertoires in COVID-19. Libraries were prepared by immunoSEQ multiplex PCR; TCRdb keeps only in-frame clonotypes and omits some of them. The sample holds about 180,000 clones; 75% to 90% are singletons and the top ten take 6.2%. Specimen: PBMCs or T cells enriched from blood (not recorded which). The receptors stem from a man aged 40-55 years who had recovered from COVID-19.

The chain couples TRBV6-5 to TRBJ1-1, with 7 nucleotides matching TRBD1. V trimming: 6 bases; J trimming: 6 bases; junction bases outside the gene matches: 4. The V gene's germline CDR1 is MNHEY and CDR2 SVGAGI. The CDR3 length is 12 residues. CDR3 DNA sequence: TGTGCCAGCAGGGGGACAGCGTCTGAAGCTTTCTTT. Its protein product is CASRGTASEAFF.

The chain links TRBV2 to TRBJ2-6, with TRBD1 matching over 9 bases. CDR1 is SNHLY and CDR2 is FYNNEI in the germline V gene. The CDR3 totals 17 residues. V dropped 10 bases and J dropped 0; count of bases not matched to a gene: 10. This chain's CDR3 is CATDPGQGSSGANVLTF. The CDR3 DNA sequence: TGTGCCACTGATCCGGGACAGGGTAGCTCTGGGGCCAACGTCCTGACTTTC.

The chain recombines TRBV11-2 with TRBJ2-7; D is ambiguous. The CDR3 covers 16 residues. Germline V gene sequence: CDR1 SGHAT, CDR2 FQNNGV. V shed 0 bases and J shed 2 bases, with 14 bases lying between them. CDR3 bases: TGTGCCAGCAGCTTAGAGGCGAGGTTGCTTACCTACGAGCAGTACTTC. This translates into CASSLEARLLTYEQYF.

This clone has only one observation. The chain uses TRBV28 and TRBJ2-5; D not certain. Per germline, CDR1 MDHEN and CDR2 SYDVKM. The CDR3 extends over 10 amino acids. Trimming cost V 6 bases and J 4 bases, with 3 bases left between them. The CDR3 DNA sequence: TGTGCCAGCAGCGTAGAGACCCAGTACTTC. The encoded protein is CASSVETQYF. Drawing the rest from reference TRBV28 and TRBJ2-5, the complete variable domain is DVKVTQSSRYLVKRTGEKVFLECVQDMDHENMFWYRQDPGLGLRLIYFSYDVKMKEKGDIPEGYSVSREKKERFSLILESASTNQTSMYLCASSVETQYFGPGTRLLVL.

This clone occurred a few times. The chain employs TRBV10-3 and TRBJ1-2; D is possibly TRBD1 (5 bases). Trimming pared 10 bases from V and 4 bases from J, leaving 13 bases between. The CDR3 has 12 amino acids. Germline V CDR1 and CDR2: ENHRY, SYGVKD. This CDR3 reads CASKPDSYGYTF. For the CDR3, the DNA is TGTGCCAGTAAGCCTGACAGCTATGGCTACACCTTC.

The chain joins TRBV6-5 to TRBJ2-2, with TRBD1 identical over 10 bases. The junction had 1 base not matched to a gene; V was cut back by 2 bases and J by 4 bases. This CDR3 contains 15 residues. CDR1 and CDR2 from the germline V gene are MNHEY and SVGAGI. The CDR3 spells CASSYRTGGTGELFF. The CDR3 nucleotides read TGTGCCAGCAGTTACAGGACAGGGGGCACCGGGGAGCTGTTTTTT.

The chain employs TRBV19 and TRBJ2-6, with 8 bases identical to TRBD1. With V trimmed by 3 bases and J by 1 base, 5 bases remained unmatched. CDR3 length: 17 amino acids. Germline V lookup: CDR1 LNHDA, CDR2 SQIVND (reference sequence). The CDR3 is CASSMGRGRSGANVLTF. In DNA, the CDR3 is TGTGCCAGTAGTATGGGCAGGGGGCGTTCTGGGGCCAACGTCCTGACTTTC.

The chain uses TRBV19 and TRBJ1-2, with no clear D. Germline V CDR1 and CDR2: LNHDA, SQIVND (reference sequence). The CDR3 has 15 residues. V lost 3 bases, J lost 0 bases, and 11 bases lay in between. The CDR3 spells CASSIEAVTNYGYTF. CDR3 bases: TGTGCCAGTAGTATCGAGGCAGTTACTAACTATGGCTACACCTTC. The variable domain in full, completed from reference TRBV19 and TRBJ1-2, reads DGGITQSPKYLFRKEGQNVTLSCEQNLNHDAMYWYRQDPGQGLRLIYYSQIVNDFQKGDIAEGYSVSREKKESFPLTVTSAQKNPTAFYLCASSIEAVTNYGYTFGSGTRLTVV.

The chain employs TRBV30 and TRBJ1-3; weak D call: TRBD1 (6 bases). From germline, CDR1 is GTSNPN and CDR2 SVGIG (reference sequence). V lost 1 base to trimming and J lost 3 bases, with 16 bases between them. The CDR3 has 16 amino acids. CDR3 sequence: CAWSADSGAGGNTIYF. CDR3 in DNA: TGTGCCTGGAGTGCGGACAGTGGGGCAGGTGGAAACACCATATATTTT.